Detailed here is one T cell receptor beta chain. This entry belongs to a study of OX40 agonist ivuxolimab in advanced cancers. Background on the study: Previous treatment with anti-PD-1, anti-PD-L1 or anti-CTLA-4 therapy was allowed; 35% to 50% had received some. Partial responses occurred in three patients (one hepatocellular carcinoma, two cutaneous melanoma).

CDR3 size: 14 residues. The germline V gene has CDR1 SEHNR and CDR2 FQNEAQ (reference sequence). Between the trimmed V and J ends, which lost 1 base and 11 bases, there was a span of 15 bases. Blood sampling was done at baseline, cycle 4 day 1, and cycle 7 day 1. Sequencing was performed with immunoSEQ multiplex PCR; in TCRdb, only in-frame clones are kept and a portion is missing. The sample has approximately 47,000 clones, around 90% seen once. This clonotype was sampled from an adult with an advanced solid tumor such as melanoma, head and neck, liver or kidney cancer. The material sequenced was CD4+ or CD8+ T cells sorted from blood, taken in a trial of the OX40 agonist ivuxolimab. The gene calls are TRBV7-9 and TRBJ1-5; TRBD1 might be the D (5 bases). This CDR3 is CASSLGGLNAAQHF. CDR3 coding DNA: TGTGCCAGCAGCTTAGGGGGACTCAACGCGGCCCAGCATTTT.